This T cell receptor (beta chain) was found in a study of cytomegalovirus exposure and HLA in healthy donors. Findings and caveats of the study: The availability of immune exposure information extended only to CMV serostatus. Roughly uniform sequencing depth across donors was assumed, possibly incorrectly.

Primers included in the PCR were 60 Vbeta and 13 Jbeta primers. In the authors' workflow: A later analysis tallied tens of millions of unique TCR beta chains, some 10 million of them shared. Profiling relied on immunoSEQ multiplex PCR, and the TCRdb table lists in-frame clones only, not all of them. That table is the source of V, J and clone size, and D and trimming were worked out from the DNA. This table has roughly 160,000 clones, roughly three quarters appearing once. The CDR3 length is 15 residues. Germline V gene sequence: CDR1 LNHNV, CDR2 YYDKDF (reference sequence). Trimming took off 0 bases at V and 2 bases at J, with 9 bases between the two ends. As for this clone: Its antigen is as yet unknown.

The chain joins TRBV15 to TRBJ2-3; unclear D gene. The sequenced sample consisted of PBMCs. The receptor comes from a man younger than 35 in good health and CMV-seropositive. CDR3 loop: CATSRDIQYTDTQYF. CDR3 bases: TGTGCCACCAGCAGAGATATTCAGTACACAGATACGCAGTATTTT.